The rows below give T cell receptor beta chains drawn from one sample of a study of blood T cell repertoires in COVID-19. The method was immunoSEQ multiplex PCR; TCRdb's version includes in-frame clones alone and lacks a portion of them. The profile shows roughly 140,000 clones, roughly 84% of them singletons. The sequenced sample consisted of peripheral blood. These TCRs come from a human donor in a cohort sampled during active COVID-19. CDR3s include the opening cysteine and the closing phenylalanine or tryptophan. Each record gives: V gene, D gene, J gene, clone size, CDR3 DNA, CDR3 protein. A D gene is named only where the DNA matches it firmly. For some rows the clone size is stated as once, few or many, or as a class when expanded; others skip it.

V gene: TRBV5-4
D gene: TRBD1
J gene: TRBJ2-7
clone size: few
CDR3 DNA: TGTGCCAGCAGCTTATGGGACAGCTACGAGCAGTACTTC
CDR3 protein: CASSLWDSYEQYF

V gene: TRBV5-1
D gene: .
J gene: TRBJ2-5
clone size: .
CDR3 DNA: TGCGCCAGCAGCTTGGCGCTACGAGAGACCCAGTACTTC
CDR3 protein: CASSLALRETQYF

V gene: TRBV28
D gene: TRBD1
J gene: TRBJ2-7
clone size: .
CDR3 DNA: TGTGCCAGCAGTTCACCGGGACAGAGTTACGAGCAGTACTTC
CDR3 protein: CASSSPGQSYEQYF

V gene: TRBV6-1
D gene: .
J gene: TRBJ1-1
clone size: few
CDR3 DNA: TGTGCCAGCAGTTGGCGAGGTGGGACTGAAGCTTTCTTT
CDR3 protein: CASSWRGGTEAFF

V gene: TRBV18
D gene: .
J gene: TRBJ1-2
clone size: .
CDR3 DNA: TGTGCCAGCTCACATGGGCCCCTTGGGGCTAATGATGGCTACACCTTC
CDR3 protein: CASSHGPLGANDGYTF

V gene: TRBV29-1
D gene: TRBD2
J gene: TRBJ2-2
clone size: .
CDR3 DNA: TGCAGCGCGTCGGGACTAGCGGTGAACACCGGGGAGCTGTTTTTT
CDR3 protein: CSASGLAVNTGELFF

V gene: TRBV9
D gene: .
J gene: TRBJ1-1
clone size: .
CDR3 DNA: TGTGCCAGCAGCGTAGAGGGGCGGACCACTGAAGCTTTCTTT
CDR3 protein: CASSVEGRTTEAFF

V gene: TRBV29-1
D gene: .
J gene: TRBJ2-5
clone size: .
CDR3 DNA: TGCAGCGTTGAACCACAACGCCAAGAGACCCAGTACTTC
CDR3 protein: CSVEPQRQETQYF

V gene: TRBV27
D gene: TRBD1
J gene: TRBJ2-7
clone size: .
CDR3 DNA: TGTGCCAGCAGTCCTCACCGTACAGGGGGCATCGAGCAGTACTTC
CDR3 protein: CASSPHRTGGIEQYF

V gene: TRBV4-1
D gene: .
J gene: TRBJ1-1
clone size: .
CDR3 DNA: TGCGCCAGCAGCCATGTTGCCGGGGCGGGGAGCACTGAAGCTTTCTTT
CDR3 protein: CASSHVAGAGSTEAFF

V gene: TRBV10-3
D gene: .
J gene: TRBJ1-6
clone size: .
CDR3 DNA: TGTGCCATCAGAGACCAGGGGTGGTCACCCCTCCACTTT
CDR3 protein: CAIRDQGWSPLHF

V gene: TRBV28
D gene: TRBD1
J gene: TRBJ1-1
clone size: .
CDR3 DNA: TGTGCCAGCAGCCTGGACAGGGCAACTTTCTTT
CDR3 protein: CASSLDRATFF

V gene: TRBV2
D gene: TRBD1
J gene: TRBJ2-3
clone size: .
CDR3 DNA: TGTGCCAGCAAGGCCCCGGGACAGGGAAAAGATACGCAGTATTTT
CDR3 protein: CASKAPGQGKDTQYF

V gene: TRBV4-3
D gene: TRBD1
J gene: TRBJ2-3
clone size: .
CDR3 DNA: TGCGCCAGCAGCCAAGGTACAGGGGGGACAGATACGCAGTATTTT
CDR3 protein: CASSQGTGGTDTQYF

V gene: TRBV5-1
D gene: TRBD1
J gene: TRBJ1-2
clone size: .
CDR3 DNA: TGCGCCAGCAGTCCGGACAGGGCCTATGGCTACACCTTC
CDR3 protein: CASSPDRAYGYTF

V gene: TRBV5-1
D gene: .
J gene: TRBJ2-3
clone size: .
CDR3 DNA: TGCGCCAGCCGCATAGGACGGCAGGGCCCCACAGATACGCAGTATTTT
CDR3 protein: CASRIGRQGPTDTQYF

V gene: TRBV7-9
D gene: .
J gene: TRBJ1-2
clone size: few
CDR3 DNA: TGTGCCAGCAGCTTAAGCCCCCTCCTTAACTATGGCTACACCTTC
CDR3 protein: CASSLSPLLNYGYTF

V gene: TRBV5-1
D gene: .
J gene: TRBJ1-2
clone size: .
CDR3 DNA: TGCGCCAGCAGCTCCAGACAGGAGAGCTATGGCTACACCTTC
CDR3 protein: CASSSRQESYGYTF

V gene: TRBV4-1
D gene: .
J gene: TRBJ1-4
clone size: .
CDR3 DNA: TGCGCCAGCAGCCAAGAGGGGCGGGGAAAAGGGAATGAAAAACTGTTTTTT
CDR3 protein: CASSQEGRGKGNEKLFF

V gene: TRBV7-8
D gene: .
J gene: TRBJ1-1
clone size: .
CDR3 DNA: TGTGCCAGCAGCGTTTTGGATACAGGGAACACTGAAGCTTTCTTT
CDR3 protein: CASSVLDTGNTEAFF

V gene: TRBV4-3
D gene: TRBD1
J gene: TRBJ2-1
clone size: .
CDR3 DNA: TGCGCCAGCAGCCAAGGTCCCGCCGGGACAGGGAGTTCCTACAATGAGCAGTTCTTC
CDR3 protein: CASSQGPAGTGSSYNEQFF

V gene: TRBV20-1
D gene: TRBD2
J gene: TRBJ2-7
clone size: few
CDR3 DNA: TGCAGTGCTCGTGGCGGGGGAGCTACCTACGAGCAGTACTTC
CDR3 protein: CSARGGGATYEQYF

V gene: TRBV3-1/TRBV3-2
D gene: .
J gene: TRBJ2-3
clone size: .
CDR3 DNA: TGTGCCAGCAGCCAAGTAGTGGATACGCAGTATTTT
CDR3 protein: CASSQVVDTQYF

V gene: TRBV2
D gene: .
J gene: TRBJ1-1
clone size: .
CDR3 DNA: TGTGCCAGCAACCACCGGGGCACTGAAGCTTTCTTT
CDR3 protein: CASNHRGTEAFF

V gene: TRBV11-3
D gene: TRBD1
J gene: TRBJ1-1
clone size: few
CDR3 DNA: TGTGCCAGCAGCTGGGGACAGGCGAACACTGAAGCTTTCTTT
CDR3 protein: CASSWGQANTEAFF

V gene: TRBV4-1
D gene: TRBD2
J gene: TRBJ2-1
clone size: .
CDR3 DNA: TGCGCCAGCAGCCAAGGCGGGGGGACGGAAAATGAGCAGTTCTTC
CDR3 protein: CASSQGGGTENEQFF

V gene: TRBV4-2
D gene: TRBD1
J gene: TRBJ2-7
clone size: .
CDR3 DNA: TGTGCCAGCAGCCCAGGGATGGGGACAGGGGTCGAGCAGTACTTC
CDR3 protein: CASSPGMGTGVEQYF

V gene: TRBV7-2
D gene: .
J gene: TRBJ1-5
clone size: .
CDR3 DNA: TGTGCCAGCAGCTTAGGCAGGGCAATTCAGCCCCAGCATTTT
CDR3 protein: CASSLGRAIQPQHF

V gene: TRBV5-4
D gene: TRBD1
J gene: TRBJ2-1
clone size: .
CDR3 DNA: TGTGCCAGCAGCTTGGGGACAGGGAATGAGCAGTTCTTC
CDR3 protein: CASSLGTGNEQFF

V gene: TRBV11-2
D gene: .
J gene: TRBJ1-6
clone size: .
CDR3 DNA: TGTGCCAGCAGCCGACGGGGGGAATATAATTCACCCCTCCACTTT
CDR3 protein: CASSRRGEYNSPLHF

V gene: TRBV4-2
D gene: TRBD2
J gene: TRBJ2-5
clone size: .
CDR3 DNA: TGTGCCAGCAGCCCAACTAGCGGCCAAGAGACCCAGTACTTC
CDR3 protein: CASSPTSGQETQYF

V gene: TRBV6-6
D gene: .
J gene: TRBJ2-3
clone size: .
CDR3 DNA: TGTGCCAGCAGGACCCCAGGGGTCGCAGATACGCAGTATTTT
CDR3 protein: CASRTPGVADTQYF